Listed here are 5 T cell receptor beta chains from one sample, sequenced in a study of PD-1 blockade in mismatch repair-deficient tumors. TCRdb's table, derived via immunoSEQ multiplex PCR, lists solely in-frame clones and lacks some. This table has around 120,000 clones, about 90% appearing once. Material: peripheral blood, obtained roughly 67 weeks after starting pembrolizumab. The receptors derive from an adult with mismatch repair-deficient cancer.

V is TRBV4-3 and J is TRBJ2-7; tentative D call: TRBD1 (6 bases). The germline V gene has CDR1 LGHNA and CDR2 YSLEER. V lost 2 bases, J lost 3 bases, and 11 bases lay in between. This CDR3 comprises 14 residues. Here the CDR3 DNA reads TGCGCCAGCAGCCAATTCCAGGACAGCTACGAGCAGTACTTC. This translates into CASSQFQDSYEQYF.

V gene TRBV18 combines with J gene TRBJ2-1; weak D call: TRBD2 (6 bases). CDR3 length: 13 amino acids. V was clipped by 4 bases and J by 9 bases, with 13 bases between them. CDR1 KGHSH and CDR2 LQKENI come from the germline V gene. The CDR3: CASSLTGEGEQFF. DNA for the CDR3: TGTGCCAGCTCACTTACGGGAGAGGGTGAGCAGTTCTTC.

The CDR3 here is CASGPGTTYEQYF. The CDR3 DNA is TGTGCCAGCGGACCCGGGACTACCTACGAGCAGTACTTC. The V call is TRBV2, the J call TRBJ2-7; 7 bases agree with TRBD2. CDR1 and CDR2 from the germline V gene are SNHLY and FYNNEI. The CDR3 consists of 13 residues. The ends lost 8 bases at V and 2 bases at J; junction bases unmatched: 6.

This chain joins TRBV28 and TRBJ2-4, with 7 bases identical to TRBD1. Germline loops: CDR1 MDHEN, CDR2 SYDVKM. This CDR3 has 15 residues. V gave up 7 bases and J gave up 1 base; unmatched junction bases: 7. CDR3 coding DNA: TGTGCCAGCAATATACGGGACAGCGCCAAAAACATTCAGTACTTC. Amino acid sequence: CASNIRDSAKNIQYF.

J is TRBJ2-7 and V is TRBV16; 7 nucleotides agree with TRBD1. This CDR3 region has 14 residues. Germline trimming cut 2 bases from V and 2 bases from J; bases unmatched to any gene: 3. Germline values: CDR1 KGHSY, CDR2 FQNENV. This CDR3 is CASSQRQGAYEQYF. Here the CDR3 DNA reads TGTGCCAGCAGCCAAAGACAGGGTGCCTACGAGCAGTACTTC.